Given below is one TCR beta chain in context. The data derive from a study of blood T cell repertoires in COVID-19. Across the whole study: Acute and convalescent COVID-19 specimens originated in the United States, Italy and Spain. Sources were T cells, B-cell-depleted T cells, or PBMCs; the material itself was cDNA or gDNA.

Per the original data handling: Amplified reference gene primers provided the basis for estimating nucleated cell counts. TCRdb's copy holds only in-frame clones and misses some; the assay was immunoSEQ multiplex PCR. V and J calls and clone size are as listed in that table; D and trimming were resolved from the DNA. The sample has under 300,000 clones, approximately 80% seen once; the top ten hold approximately 3.5%. With V trimmed by 8 bases and J by 4 bases, 13 bases remained unmatched. The CDR3 is 15 residues long. Germline V lookup: CDR1 MDHEN, CDR2 SYDVKM. The V call is TRBV28, the J call TRBJ1-2, with 7 bases matching TRBD1. This clonotype originated in a woman aged 18-35 years with acute or convalescent COVID-19. The sample taken for sequencing was peripheral blood. The CDR3 coding sequence is TGTGCCAGCTTAGACCCTTATGGGACAGTCTATGGCTACACCTTC. Its protein is CASLDPYGTVYGYTF.